The TCR beta chain described here comes from a study of blood T cell repertoires in COVID-19. At the level of the study: COVID-19 samples, acute and convalescent, were from the United States, Italy and Spain.

The data were produced by immunoSEQ multiplex PCR, yet TCRdb's version contains in-frame clones alone and is incomplete. The sample lists about 210,000 clones, almost 85% seen once, with around 2.5% in the top ten. Recruited during active infection, patients (from Seattle) were subsequently followed longitudinally. This clonotype originated in a woman in her sixties or seventies with COVID-19, enrolled during active disease. Material: peripheral blood.

The CDR3 DNA follows: TGTGCCAGCAGTTTGCGGGGGGCGCCTTCGGCGGGAACCGGGGAGCTGTTTTTT. This gives the protein CASSLRGAPSAGTGELFF. The chain uses TRBV27 and TRBJ2-2; 8 nucleotides align to TRBD2. This CDR3 is 18 amino acids long. With V trimmed by 3 bases and J by 5 bases, 14 bases remained unmatched. The germline gives CDR1 MNHEY, CDR2 SMNVEV (reference sequence).